What follows are 13 T cell receptor beta chains derived from one specimen sequenced in a study of T cell responses to AZD1222 COVID-19 vaccine. Profiling relied on immunoSEQ multiplex PCR, and the TCRdb table lists in-frame clones only, not all of them. The sample holds 75,000 or so clones; 80% to 95% are singletons and the top ten take 28%. The input for sequencing was peripheral blood, taken 28 days after the second AZD1222 dose. The receptors come from an adult who received the AZD1222 COVID-19 vaccine.

V and J are TRBV28 and TRBJ2-7, with a possible D match to TRBD1 (6 bases). Germline V lookup: CDR1 MDHEN, CDR2 SYDVKM. Trimming took 3 bases from V and 5 from J, leaving 8 bases between them. The CDR3 has 12 amino acids. CDR3: CASSLGANEQYF. The DNA of the CDR3 is TGTGCCAGCAGTTTGGGGGCGAACGAGCAGTACTTC. The whole variable domain, remainder taken from reference TRBV28 and TRBJ2-7, is DVKVTQSSRYLVKRTGEKVFLECVQDMDHENMFWYRQDPGLGLRLIYFSYDVKMKEKGDIPEGYSVSREKKERFSLILESASTNQTSMYLCASSLGANEQYFGPGTRLTVT.

The V and J genes are TRBV19 and TRBJ1-4, with D possibly matching TRBD1 (6 bases). The length of the CDR3 is 13 residues. From germline, CDR1 is LNHDA and CDR2 SQIVND (reference sequence). The V gene lost 6 bases and the J gene lost 14 bases, with 19 bases spanning the gap. CDR3 loop: CASSQNRGADLFF. CDR3 nucleotide sequence: TGTGCCAGTAGCCAGAACCGGGGGGCGGATCTGTTTTTT.

The chain carries TRBV5-8 and TRBJ1-5; the D gene is possibly TRBD1 (6 bases). The CDR3 contains 12 residues. Per germline, CDR1 SGHTS and CDR2 YDEGEE. With 4 bases removed from V and 9 bases from J, the gap between germline ends came to 11 bases. CDR3 sequence: CASSTGRGPQHF. The CDR3 nucleotides read TGTGCCAGCAGCACAGGGAGGGGGCCCCAGCATTTT.

The chain employs TRBV6-5 and TRBJ1-3, with D unclear. The CDR3 runs to 13 residues. CDR1 is MNHEY and CDR2 is SVGAGI in the germline V gene. V was clipped by 6 bases and J by 4 bases, with 10 bases between them. The CDR3 DNA is TGTGCCAGCAGGCAGGCGGCAGGAAACACCATATATTTT. It translates to CASRQAAGNTIYF.

The chain couples TRBV10-2 to TRBJ2-7, with D tentatively TRBD1 (5 bases). Germline V gene sequence: CDR1 WSHSY, CDR2 SAAADI. This CDR3 contains 12 residues. The V gene lost 6 bases and the J gene lost 4 bases, with 10 bases spanning the gap. This CDR3 reads CASRDNLYEQYF. In DNA form, the CDR3 reads TGCGCCAGCAGGGACAACCTATACGAGCAGTACTTC.

This chain links TRBV28 with TRBJ2-1; D possibly corresponds to TRBD1 (6 bases). Germline V gene data show CDR1 as MDHEN and CDR2 as SYDVKM. V was shortened by 7 bases and J by 6 bases, with 13 bases between the two germline ends. The CDR3 covers 13 residues. The CDR3 nucleotides are TGTGCCAGCACTGAACAGGGATTCAATGAGCAGTTCTTC. Encoded protein: CASTEQGFNEQFF. Together with reference TRBV28 and TRBJ2-1, the CDR3 gives the full variable domain: DVKVTQSSRYLVKRTGEKVFLECVQDMDHENMFWYRQDPGLGLRLIYFSYDVKMKEKGDIPEGYSVSREKKERFSLILESASTNQTSMYLCASTEQGFNEQFFGPGTRLTVL.

The J gene is TRBJ2-1, the V gene TRBV7-3, with TRBD2 matching over 8 bases. Per germline, CDR1 SGHTA and CDR2 FQGTGA. Losses at the gene ends were 3 bases for V and 1 base for J; bases not matched to a gene: 2. The CDR3 covers 15 residues. CDR3 DNA sequence: TGTGCCAGCAGCTTTAGCGGGACATCCTACAATGAGCAGTTCTTC. Amino acid sequence: CASSFSGTSYNEQFF. The variable domain in full, with the rest retrieved from reference TRBV7-3 and TRBJ2-1, is GAGVSQTPSNKVTEKGKYVELRCDPISGHTALYWYRQSLGQGPEFLIYFQGTGAADDSGLPNDRFFAVRPEGSVSTLKIQRTERGDSAVYLCASSFSGTSYNEQFFGPGTRLTVL.

The rearrangement joins TRBV28 to TRBJ2-2; 7 bases line up with TRBD2. V shed 3 bases, J shed 1 base, and the junction held 5 bases outside the gene matches. The germline gives CDR1 MDHEN, CDR2 SYDVKM. The CDR3 consists of 16 residues. CDR3 sequence: CASSFPGLGNTGELFF. The DNA for the CDR3 is TGTGCCAGCAGTTTCCCCGGACTAGGGAACACCGGGGAGCTGTTTTTT.

The chain links TRBV5-1 to TRBJ2-5; D is possibly TRBD2 (7 bases). This CDR3 comprises 17 residues. The germline V and J ends were trimmed by 1 base and 4 bases, with 20 bases remaining between them. Germline V gives CDR1 SGHRS, CDR2 YFSETQ. CDR3 DNA: TGCGCCAGCAGCTTGAGCGTGTTCGGGGGGCGAGGAGAGACCCAGTACTTC. It translates to CASSLSVFGGRGETQYF.

This clone has just one count. J is TRBJ2-1 and V is TRBV7-2; D gene uncertain. Germline assignment: CDR1 SGHTA and CDR2 FQGNSA. Trimming pared 0 bases from V and 0 bases from J, leaving 9 bases between. The length of the CDR3 is 16 residues. The CDR3: CASSLAGYSSYNEQFF. The CDR3 DNA reads as TGTGCCAGCAGCTTAGCTGGCTATAGCTCCTACAATGAGCAGTTCTTC.

V and J are TRBV6-1 and TRBJ1-6; D remains unclear. Trimming took off 1 base at V and 6 bases at J, with 7 bases between the two ends. This CDR3 is 14 amino acids long. CDR1 and CDR2 (germline): MNHNS, SASEGT. The CDR3 DNA reads TGTGCCAGCAGTGAAGTTGTGTCTAATTCACCCCTCCACTTT. Its protein product is CASSEVVSNSPLHF.

V usage is TRBV27 and J usage is TRBJ2-5; D unclear. V shed 6 bases and J shed 4 bases, with 12 bases lying between them. The CDR3 is made up of 13 amino acids. CDR1 is MNHEY, CDR2 SMNVEV, per germline (reference sequence). The chain's CDR3 is CASSPGNRETQYF. The CDR3 DNA reads as TGTGCCAGCAGCCCTGGTAATCGAGAGACCCAGTACTTC.

The chain employs TRBV5-4 and TRBJ1-2; D is unresolved. CDR1 is SGHNT and CDR2 is YYREEE in the germline V gene (reference sequence). V was trimmed by 4 bases and J by 5 bases, leaving 21 bases between them. This CDR3 region has 16 residues. CDR3 residues: CASSPKSPPSQYGYTF. CDR3 sequence (DNA): TGTGCCAGCAGCCCCAAATCCCCCCCCTCCCAATATGGCTACACCTTC.